The 24 T cell receptor beta chains below were found in one sample sequenced in a study of T cells in Graves' hyperthyroidism and ophthalmopathy (dated by TCRdb to the late 2010s). To prepare the library, multiplex PCR was applied. TCRdb shows the sequencer as Illumina HiSeq 2000. Amplification of TCR beta CDR3 regions was carried out from RNA transcripts. The first round of RT-PCR for the TCR CDR3 was performed with the HTBI primer set and the Qiagen OneStep RT-PCR kit. Using fastp trimming at Q25 and MiXCR clonotype assembly, TCRdb reanalyzed the public sequencing data and kept in-frame beta chains. Identical CDR3 protein sequences are pooled into one entry, listed with their most common genes and DNA. This sample comprises hundreds of thousands of distinct CDR3 sequences, 13% to 15% of them detected only once. The ten largest clonotypes hold roughly an eighth of the sample. Sequencing used blood. The receptors were sampled from a woman aged 50 to 65 with Graves' ophthalmopathy.

This clonotype occurred many times. Mismatch with germline at one junction end may stem from a read error. The V call is TRBV27, the J call TRBJ2-3, with 7 bases identical to TRBD2. Germline V lookup: CDR1 MNHEY, CDR2 SMNVEV (reference sequence). The CDR3 runs to 15 residues. CDR3 sequence reads: CASTLAGLGADTQYF. The CDR3 nucleotides read TGTGCCAGCACTTTAGCGGGCCTTGGGGCAGATACGCAGTATTTT.

Here the CDR3 DNA reads TGTGCCAGCAGCCAAGAAATACAAGCGGGACCCCAACAAGAGACCCAGTACTTC. Translating gives CASSQEIQAGPQQETQYF. The rearrangement uses TRBV4-2 and TRBJ2-5; 7 bases map to TRBD2. Trimming removed 0 bases from V and 2 bases from J; junction bases left unmatched: 12. Germline V gene data show CDR1 as LGHNA and CDR2 as YNFKEQ. The length of the CDR3 is 18 residues.

This clonotype came up many times. This rearrangement joins TRBV10-3 to TRBJ2-3; D unclear. This CDR3 region has 11 residues. Germline-derived CDR1 and CDR2 are ENHRY and SYGVKD. Trimming cost V 5 bases and J 3 bases, with 3 bases left between them. The CDR3, as DNA: TGTGCCATCAGTCAGACAGATACGCAGTATTTT. Protein product: CAISQTDTQYF.

This clonotype appeared many times. The J gene is TRBJ2-5, the V gene TRBV30; no reliable D call. V lost 2 bases and J lost 2, with 12 bases in between. This CDR3 contains 14 residues. Germline V lookup: CDR1 GTSNPN, CDR2 SVGIG (reference sequence). The CDR3 loop is CAWSPTSTQETQYF. The DNA of the CDR3 is TGTGCCTGGAGTCCAACGAGTACTCAAGAGACCCAGTACTTC.

The sample holds many counts of this clonotype. This chain uses TRBV6-2 or TRBV6-3 with TRBJ2-7, with no clear D. The V gene's germline CDR1 is MNHEY and CDR2 SVGEGT. The CDR3 has 11 residues. Trimming removed 10 bases at V and 2 bases at J, with 9 bases between. CDR3 amino acids: CATKHTYEQYF. The CDR3 DNA follows: TGTGCCACCAAACATACCTACGAGCAGTACTTC.

This chain connects TRBV6-1 to TRBJ2-7, with TRBD2 matching over 9 bases. This CDR3 has 16 residues. Trimming at V came to 9 bases and at J to 2 bases, leaving 14 bases not matched to a gene. Germline loops: CDR1 MNHNS, CDR2 SASEGT. The CDR3 sequence: CARGRQGLAGPYEQYF. The CDR3 DNA reads TGTGCCAGGGGACGGCAGGGGCTAGCGGGACCCTACGAGCAGTACTTC.

The chain couples TRBV4-1 to TRBJ2-5; a possible D gene is TRBD2 (6 bases). CDR1 and CDR2 from the germline V gene are MGHRA and YSYEKL. V was trimmed by 3 bases and J by 5 bases, leaving 16 bases between them. The CDR3 contains 15 residues. Written as DNA, the CDR3 is TGCGCCAGCAGCCACCCGGGACGGCGGGGCGAGACCCAGTACTTC. It translates to CASSHPGRRGETQYF.

The chain recombines TRBV2 with TRBJ2-1, with 10 bases identical to TRBD2. J lost 7 bases, V lost 9 bases, and 15 bases had no gene match. This CDR3 spans 16 amino acids. CDR1 and CDR2 (germline): SNHLY, FYNNEI. In DNA, the CDR3 is TGTGCCAGGTCCGGCCGGGCTAGCGGGAGCGGAAATGAGCAGTTCTTC. This gives the protein CARSGRASGSGNEQFF.

The CDR3 bases are TGTGCCAGCAGCAACCGCCAGGACCCAGATACGCAGTATTTT. Encoded protein: CASSNRQDPDTQYF. The gene calls are TRBV11-3 and TRBJ2-3; D remains ambiguous. Germline V gene sequence: CDR1 SGHNT, CDR2 YENEEA. V was trimmed by 5 bases and J by 4 bases, leaving 13 bases between them. The CDR3 is made up of 14 amino acids. The complete variable domain, with remaining parts taken from reference TRBV11-3 and TRBJ2-3, reads EAGVVQSPRYKIIEKKQPVAFWCNPISGHNTLYWYLQNLGQGPELLIRYENEEAVDDSQLPKDRFSAERLKGVDSTLKIQPAELGDSAVYLCASSNRQDPDTQYFGPGTRLTVL.

The chain employs TRBV2 and TRBJ2-2, with a weak D call TRBD2 (6 bases). Germline V lookup: CDR1 SNHLY, CDR2 FYNNEI. The CDR3 runs to 15 residues. Trimming removed 5 bases at V and 4 bases at J, with 14 bases between. CDR3 DNA sequence: TGTGCCAGCAGTTGGATCAGTAGCGGCACCGGGGAGCTGTTTTTT. It specifies CASSWISSGTGELFF.

The rearrangement uses TRBV5-6 and TRBJ2-4; D not resolved. The CDR3 runs to 12 residues. V was pared by 4 bases and J by 12 bases, with 14 bases between. Germline V gene sequence: CDR1 SGHDT, CDR2 YYEEEE. CDR3 coding DNA: TGTGCCAGCAGCGCGCGACCCGCGGATCAGTACTTC. It is translated as CASSARPADQYF.

This clonotype was detected many times. This chain connects TRBV5-1 to TRBJ2-2, with D possibly being TRBD1 (5 bases). This CDR3 has 15 residues. Germline-derived CDR1 and CDR2 are SGHRS and YFSETQ. The V and J ends lost 0 bases and 7 bases respectively, with 13 bases between them. CDR3 in DNA: TGCGCCAGCAGCTTGGACCAGTTGGGGCTCGGGGAGCTGTTTTTT. This encodes CASSLDQLGLGELFF.

The rearrangement uses TRBV9 and TRBJ2-3, with D unresolved. The germline V gene has CDR1 SGDLS and CDR2 YYNGEE. V gave up 0 bases and J gave up 2 bases, with 7 bases separating them. This CDR3 spans 14 amino acids. The CDR3 spells CASSVASNTDTQYF. For the CDR3, the DNA is TGTGCCAGCAGCGTAGCATCTAACACAGATACGCAGTATTTT.

This clonotype was seen repeatedly, ten times or more. This chain connects TRBV20-1 to TRBJ2-7; no clear D gene. From germline, CDR1 is DFQATT and CDR2 SNEGSKA (reference sequence). This CDR3 has 12 amino acids. V lost 3 bases, J lost 1 base, and 7 bases lay in between. The CDR3 reads CSASGRSYEQYF. As DNA, the CDR3 is TGCAGTGCTAGCGGGCGATCCTACGAGCAGTACTTC.

This clonotype was seen repeatedly, ten times or more. The chain is built from TRBV20-1 and TRBJ2-3; TRBD1 aligns across 9 bases. With V trimmed by 2 bases and J by 2 bases, 11 bases remained unmatched. Per the germline V gene, CDR1 is DFQATT and CDR2 is SNEGSKA (reference sequence). This CDR3 spans 17 amino acids. CDR3 sequence reads: CSARPIRQGGFTDTQYF. The CDR3 coding sequence is TGCAGTGCTAGACCCATTCGACAGGGGGGATTCACAGATACGCAGTATTTT.

This clonotype came up a few times. The chain carries TRBV18 and TRBJ2-1; D is unresolved. Germline V gene data show CDR1 as KGHSH and CDR2 as LQKENI. V shed 3 bases and J shed 8 bases, with 14 bases lying between them. This CDR3 is built from 14 residues. CDR3 loop: CASSPGQPQDEQFF. The CDR3 DNA sequence: TGTGCCAGCTCACCGGGCCAACCGCAGGATGAGCAGTTCTTC.

This clonotype was found many times. This chain uses TRBV27 with TRBJ2-1; possible D gene TRBD1, 6 bases. Germline CDR1 MNHEY, CDR2 SMNVEV (reference sequence). The CDR3 is 16 amino acids. V lost 3 bases to trimming and J lost 5 bases, with 17 bases between them. In nucleotides, the CDR3 is TGTGCCAGCAGTTTTAGGACAGCGATACAGCACAATGAGCAGTTCTTC. Residues: CASSFRTAIQHNEQFF.

This clonotype came up a few times. The chain carries TRBV19 and TRBJ2-3; 7 positions match TRBD2. The CDR3 loop spans 15 amino acids. Germline trimming cut 2 bases from V and 7 bases from J; bases unmatched to any gene: 9. Germline values: CDR1 LNHDA, CDR2 SQIVND (reference sequence). The CDR3 DNA sequence: TGTGCCAGTAGTATACTAGCGGACCCACAATATACGCAGTATTTT. As protein: CASSILADPQYTQYF.

This clonotype occurred many times. A junction end diverges from the germline sequence, so it may reflect a read error. The CDR3 DNA follows: TGCAGTGCGAGAAATAGCGGGTATCGGCCCCATTACTTC. This codes for CSARNSGYRPHYF. This chain uses TRBV20-1 with TRBJ2-5; 7 bases line up with TRBD2. The length of the CDR3 is 13 residues. Per germline, CDR1 DFQATT and CDR2 SNEGSKA (reference sequence).

The chain employs TRBV11-3 and TRBJ2-1; D is perhaps TRBD2 (5 bases). Germline V gene sequence: CDR1 SGHNT, CDR2 YENEEA. CDR3 length equals 15 residues. V was cut by 6 bases and J by 0 bases, with 12 bases left in between. The CDR3 nucleotides read TGTGCCAGCAGTCGTTTAGGGAGCTCCTACAATGAGCAGTTCTTC. It yields the protein CASSRLGSSYNEQFF.

This sequence joins TRBV4-3 and TRBJ2-7; D is unresolved. The CDR3 is made up of 15 amino acids. Per germline, CDR1 LGHNA and CDR2 YSLEER. Trimming removed 1 base at V and 6 bases at J, with 16 bases between. CDR3 nucleotides: TGCGCCAGCAGCCAAGGTTTAGCTATCACCCGCGAGCAGTACTTC. As protein: CASSQGLAITREQYF.

This clonotype was counted many times. The rearrangement links TRBV4-3 to TRBJ2-5; D remains unclear. CDR1 and CDR2 (germline): LGHNA, YSLEER. The V end lost 1 base, the J end lost 4 bases, and 7 bases lay between the germline ends. The CDR3 has 13 amino acids. The DNA for the CDR3 is TGCGCCAGCAGCCAAGGGGAAGGAGAGACCCAGTACTTC. Translation gives CASSQGEGETQYF.

This clonotype was seen repeatedly, ten times or more. The V gene is TRBV20-1, the J gene TRBJ1-1; maybe TRBD1 (5 bases). The germline gives CDR1 DFQATT, CDR2 SNEGSKA (reference sequence). The CDR3 runs to 12 residues. Trimming stripped 3 bases from V and 1 base from J, with 6 bases between. The CDR3 region has the DNA TGCAGTGCTAGTGACAGGAACACTGAAGCTTTCTTT. It encodes CSASDRNTEAFF.

The chain is built from TRBV6-1 and TRBJ2-7; D is uncertain. CDR3 size: 11 residues. Germline loops: CDR1 MNHNS, CDR2 SASEGT. V lost 7 bases to trimming and J lost 3 bases, with 7 bases between them. The CDR3 DNA is TGTGCCAGCACTGACCTCTACGAGCAGTACTTC. It encodes CASTDLYEQYF.